The TCR beta chain under discussion was sequenced for a study of shared clonotypes between healthy human individuals. Findings of the study overall: The study drew on few donors, limiting represented genetic and exposure-history diversity.

This CDR3 region has 17 residues. V lost 0 bases and J lost 4, with 16 bases in between. Germline assignment: CDR1 SGHNT and CDR2 YYREEE (reference sequence). Data came from immunoSEQ multiplex PCR; TCRdb stores just in-frame clones and leaves some out. This table holds around 720,000 clones, approximately 73% found once. This clone was seen once. Antigen unknown. In the CD4+ fraction, cells were divided into CD45RA+ naive and CD45RA-negative memory subsets. The rearrangement links TRBV5-4 to TRBJ2-2, with a possible D match to TRBD2 (6 bases). Sequenced material: memory CD4+ T cells sorted from blood. Subset of the sample: CD45RA-negative fraction. The source of this sequence is a woman aged 25 to 45 in good health. In DNA, the CDR3 is TGTGCCAGCAGCTTGGGATTGGGCGGGAAGGCCACCGGGGAGCTGTTTTTT. Translated: CASSLGLGGKATGELFF. Combining the CDR3 with reference TRBV5-4 and TRBJ2-2 gives the whole variable domain ETGVTQSPTHLIKTRGQQVTLRCSSQSGHNTVSWYQQALGQGPQFIFQYYREEENGRGNFPPRFSGLQFPNYSSELNVNALELDDSALYLCASSLGLGGKATGELFFGEGSRLTVL.